The clone carrying this T cell receptor beta chain was seen repeatedly, ten times or more. Its matching antigen is unknown. Amplification of TCR beta CDR3 regions was performed using RNA transcripts as template. HTBI primers were employed in a first-round RT-PCR of the TCR CDR3. TCRdb used MiXCR to reprocess the multiplex PCR reads, holding one entry per CDR3 protein. The sample has hundreds of thousands of distinct CDR3 sequences; more than 15% are singletons. These data are taken from a study of T cells in Graves' hyperthyroidism and ophthalmopathy. Study-wide results and caveats: Onset of ophthalmopathy came a median roughly 6 months after the model predicted it.

Patients aged 18 to 65 had newly diagnosed hyperthyroidism of under 2 months' duration. Exclusion followed for patients with uncontrolled infection, other autoimmune disease, pregnancy or lactation. Over 9 ml of fresh peripheral blood supplied the PBMCs. This receptor was taken from a young woman with Graves' hyperthyroidism. The sequenced sample was blood.

The CDR3, as DNA: TGCAGTGCAGAGGACGGGTACCAAGAGACCCAGTACTTC. Amino acid sequence: CSAEDGYQETQYF. The chain is built from TRBV20-1 and TRBJ2-5; D unresolved. Germline CDR1 is DFQATT and CDR2 is SNEGSKA (reference sequence). This CDR3 region has 13 residues. Trimming pared 6 bases from V and 0 bases from J, leaving 11 bases between.